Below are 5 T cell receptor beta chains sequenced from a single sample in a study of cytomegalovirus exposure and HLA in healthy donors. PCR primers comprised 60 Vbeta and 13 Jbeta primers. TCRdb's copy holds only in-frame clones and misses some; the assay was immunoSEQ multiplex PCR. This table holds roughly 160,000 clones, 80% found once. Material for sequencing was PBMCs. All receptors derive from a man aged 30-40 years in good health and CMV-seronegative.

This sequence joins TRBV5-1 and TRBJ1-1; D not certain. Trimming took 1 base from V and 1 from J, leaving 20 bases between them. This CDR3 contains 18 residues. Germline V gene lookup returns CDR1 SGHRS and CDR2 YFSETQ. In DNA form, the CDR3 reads TGCGCCAGCAGCTTGAGGTTCTTGACAAGGTCCGAGAACACTGAAGCTTTCTTT. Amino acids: CASSLRFLTRSENTEAFF.

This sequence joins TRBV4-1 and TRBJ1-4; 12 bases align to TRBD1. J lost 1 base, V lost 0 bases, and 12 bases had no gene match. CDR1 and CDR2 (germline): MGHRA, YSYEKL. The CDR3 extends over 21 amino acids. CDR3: CASSQERPGQGARGTNEKLFF. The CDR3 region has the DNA TGCGCCAGCAGCCAAGAAAGACCGGGACAGGGGGCGCGGGGAACTAATGAAAAACTGTTTTTT.

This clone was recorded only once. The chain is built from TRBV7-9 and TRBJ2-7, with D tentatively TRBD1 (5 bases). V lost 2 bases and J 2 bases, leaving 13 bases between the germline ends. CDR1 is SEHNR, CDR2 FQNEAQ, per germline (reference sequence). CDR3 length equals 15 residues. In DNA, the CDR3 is TGTGCCAGCAGCTTACATCCACAGGTACCCTACGAGCAGTACTTC. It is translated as CASSLHPQVPYEQYF.

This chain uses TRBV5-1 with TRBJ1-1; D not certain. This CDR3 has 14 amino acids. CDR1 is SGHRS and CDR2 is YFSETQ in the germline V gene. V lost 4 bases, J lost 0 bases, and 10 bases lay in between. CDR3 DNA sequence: TGCGCCAGCAGCCGCAGCGTGATGAACACTGAAGCTTTCTTT. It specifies CASSRSVMNTEAFF.

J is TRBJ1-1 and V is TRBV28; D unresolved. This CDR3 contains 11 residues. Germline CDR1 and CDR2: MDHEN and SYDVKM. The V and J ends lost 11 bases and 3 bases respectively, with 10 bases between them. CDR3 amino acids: CAAGRDTEAFF. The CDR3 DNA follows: TGTGCCGCTGGGAGGGACACTGAAGCTTTCTTT.